These 28 T cell receptor beta chains share one sample of origin, sequenced in a study of blood T cell repertoires in COVID-19. Profiled with immunoSEQ multiplex PCR; TCRdb holds only in-frame clones, not every one. The sample shows 200,000 to 250,000 clones, around 82% of them seen only once. Sequences were obtained from PBMCs or T cells enriched from blood (not recorded which). The receptors come from a woman aged 40 to 55 with acute COVID-19.

The chain carries TRBV7-9 and TRBJ1-5; TRBD1 is a possible D gene (5 bases). Germline V gene lookup returns CDR1 SEHNR and CDR2 FQNEAQ (reference sequence). The CDR3 covers 12 residues. V shed 5 bases and J shed 9 bases, with 11 bases lying between them. This CDR3 reads CASSPGIGPQHF. CDR3 nucleotide sequence: TGTGCCAGCAGCCCAGGGATAGGGCCCCAGCATTTT.

The rearrangement uses TRBV5-1 and TRBJ1-2, with D hard to call. This CDR3 comprises 15 residues. Trimming shortened V by 0 bases and J by 6 bases, and 15 bases separated the two germline ends. The germline V gene encodes CDR1 SGHRS and CDR2 YFSETQ. The CDR3 DNA sequence: TGCGCCAGCAGCTTGGATCGGCAGGCGGGGAATGGCTACACCTTC. The encoded protein is CASSLDRQAGNGYTF.

The rearrangement joins TRBV29-1 to TRBJ2-6; 7 bases fit TRBD2. The CDR3 covers 20 residues. V gave up 0 bases and J gave up 0 bases; unmatched junction bases: 14. Looked up from germline, CDR1 is SQVTM and CDR2 is ANQGSEA. CDR3 nucleotides: TGCAGCGTTGAAGAATTGGGTCTAGCGGAACCGTTCTCTGGGGCCAACGTCCTGACTTTC. Its protein product is CSVEELGLAEPFSGANVLTF.

This clone was detected many times. The CDR3 nucleotides are TGCGCCAGCAGCTTGGAGGTTACAGGGGTCTCTGGAAACACCATATATTTT. It encodes CASSLEVTGVSGNTIYF. The genes are TRBV5-1 and TRBJ1-3, with 7 bases lining up with TRBD1. The CDR3 totals 17 residues. Trimming removed 0 bases from V and 0 bases from J; junction bases left unmatched: 6. From germline, CDR1 is SGHRS and CDR2 YFSETQ.

The chain employs TRBV7-8 and TRBJ1-5, with D hard to call. Trimming removed 3 bases at V and 8 bases at J, with 11 bases between. The CDR3 contains 13 residues. Germline V gives CDR1 SGHVS, CDR2 FQNEAQ. The CDR3: CASSLYQSEPQHF. For the CDR3, the DNA is TGTGCCAGCAGCTTGTATCAGAGCGAGCCCCAGCATTTT.

The V and J genes are TRBV7-9 and TRBJ1-3; D call uncertain. CDR3 length equals 16 residues. Germline CDR1 and CDR2: SEHNR and FQNEAQ (reference sequence). Between the trimmed V and J ends, which lost 5 bases and 9 bases, there was a span of 23 bases. CDR3 residues: CASSRELARSGGTIYF. CDR3 sequence (DNA): TGTGCCAGCAGCCGCGAGCTCGCTCGGAGCGGTGGCACCATATATTTT.

V usage is TRBV5-1 and J usage is TRBJ2-1; TRBD1 matches 8 bases. Germline loops: CDR1 SGHRS, CDR2 YFSETQ. V lost 0 bases, J lost 5 bases, and 7 bases stayed unmatched. This CDR3 has 16 amino acids. The CDR3, as DNA: TGCGCCAGCAGCTTGGCCGCGACAGGGGTGAACAATGAGCAGTTCTTC. It is translated as CASSLAATGVNNEQFF.

The V and J genes are TRBV7-2 and TRBJ2-5; 13 nucleotides match TRBD2. The V gene end was trimmed by 5 bases and the J gene end by 5 bases; junction bases not matched to a gene: 5. Germline V CDR1 and CDR2: SGHTA, FQGNSA. The CDR3 totals 15 residues. The CDR3 DNA sequence: TGTGCCAGCAGCCTTACTAGCGGGAGGGTCGAGACCCAGTACTTC. This translates into CASSLTSGRVETQYF.

The rearrangement uses TRBV6-2 or TRBV6-3 and TRBJ2-2, with TRBD2 matching over 9 bases. The germline V gene encodes CDR1 MNHEY and CDR2 SVGEGT. J lost 3 bases, V lost 2 bases, and 4 bases had no gene match. This CDR3 region has 16 residues. CDR3 region: CASSYGPSGDTGELFF. In DNA, the CDR3 is TGTGCCAGCAGTTACGGCCCTAGCGGGGACACCGGGGAGCTGTTTTTT.

The chain joins TRBV19 to TRBJ1-6; 7 bases are shared with TRBD1. Germline V lookup: CDR1 LNHDA, CDR2 SQIVND (reference sequence). J gave up 4 bases and V 4 bases, and 1 base lay outside the gene matches. CDR3 length: 14 residues. CDR3 nucleotides: TGTGCCAGTAGTAGGGACAGTTATAATTCACCCCTCCACTTT. It yields the protein CASSRDSYNSPLHF.

This sequence joins TRBV2 and TRBJ1-1; 9 bases are shared with TRBD1. Germline assignment: CDR1 SNHLY and CDR2 FYNNEI. The CDR3 sequence is 14 residues long. V trimming: 7 bases; J trimming: 6 bases; junction bases outside the gene matches: 9. The CDR3 DNA reads TGTGCCAGCATGATGGACAGGGGAGCTTCTGAAGCTTTCTTT. It is translated as CASMMDRGASEAFF.

The V call is TRBV7-3, the J call TRBJ2-7; D call uncertain. The V gene lost 1 base and the J gene lost 5 bases, with 9 bases spanning the gap. Germline CDR1 is SGHTA and CDR2 is FQGTGA. This CDR3 has 13 amino acids. The CDR3 nucleotides are TGTGCCAGCAGCTTAATTCAGGAACACGAGCAGTACTTC. It encodes CASSLIQEHEQYF.

The rearrangement uses TRBV18 and TRBJ2-7; 8 bases are a match to TRBD1. CDR1 is KGHSH, CDR2 LQKENI, per germline. The CDR3 runs 14 residues. J lost 1 base, V lost 5 bases, and 4 bases had no gene match. CDR3 nucleotide sequence: TGTGCCAGCTCAGCAGACAGGGGATCCTACGAGCAGTACTTC. This encodes CASSADRGSYEQYF. The full variable domain, its missing parts supplied by reference TRBV18 and TRBJ2-7, is NAGVMQNPRHLVRRRGQEARLRCSPMKGHSHVYWYRQLPEEGLKFMVYLQKENIIDESGMPKERFSAEFPKEGPSILRIQQVVRGDSAAYFCASSADRGSYEQYFGPGTRLTVT.

The chain has TRBV11-2 and TRBJ1-1, with a possible D match to TRBD1 (6 bases). This CDR3 spans 14 amino acids. With 2 bases removed from V and 1 base from J, the gap between germline ends came to 8 bases. The V gene's germline CDR1 is SGHAT and CDR2 FQNNGV. The CDR3 region is CASSLSGQNTEAFF. The CDR3 DNA reads as TGTGCCAGCAGCTTATCGGGACAGAACACTGAAGCTTTCTTT.

The chain uses TRBV27 and TRBJ2-7; 14 bases agree with TRBD2. Germline CDR1 MNHEY, CDR2 SMNVEV (reference sequence). CDR3 size: 19 residues. The J segment lost 5 bases and the V segment lost 5 bases, leaving 17 bases of the junction unmatched. CDR3 nucleotides: TGTGCCAGCAGTCCCCAAGGACACCGACTAGCGGGAGGGCCTGACGAGCAGTACTTC. Translation: CASSPQGHRLAGGPDEQYF.

This chain links TRBV6-4 with TRBJ1-2; 7 bases fit TRBD1. In germline, CDR1 is MRHNA, CDR2 SNTAGT. V dropped 5 bases and J dropped 2; count of bases not matched to a gene: 8. This CDR3 is 15 amino acids long. Written as DNA, the CDR3 is TGTGCCAGCAGTAAGACAGGGCTTTCCAACTATGGCTACACCTTC. Its protein is CASSKTGLSNYGYTF.

V gene TRBV28 combines with J gene TRBJ2-3, with D unclear. Deletions cut 6 bases from V and 6 bases from J, with 10 bases between. The CDR3 consists of 12 residues. Germline V gene data show CDR1 as MDHEN and CDR2 as SYDVKM. The CDR3 is CASSPSGDTQYF. The CDR3 DNA reads TGTGCCAGCAGCCCGTCGGGTGATACGCAGTATTTT.

In its sample, this clone was seen once. The chain recombines TRBV4-3 with TRBJ2-5; D gene unclear. V lost 0 bases, J lost 4 bases, and 6 bases lay in between. This CDR3 is built from 13 residues. The V gene's germline CDR1 is LGHNA and CDR2 YSLEER. The CDR3 DNA reads TGCGCCAGCAGCCAAGATACTGGAGAGACCCAGTACTTC. This encodes CASSQDTGETQYF.

This rearrangement joins TRBV28 to TRBJ2-4; 7 bases line up with TRBD1. Germline V gives CDR1 MDHEN, CDR2 SYDVKM. Trimming cost V 2 bases and J 13 bases; bases outside gene matches: 11. This CDR3 has 14 amino acids. In DNA, the CDR3 is TGTGCCAGCAGTTTACAGGACAGGCTCATGGGACAGTACTTC. It codes for CASSLQDRLMGQYF.

The V and J genes are TRBV2 and TRBJ1-2; D possibly corresponds to TRBD1 (6 bases). V dropped 4 bases and J dropped 5 bases, with 17 bases sitting between them. Germline CDR1 is SNHLY and CDR2 is FYNNEI. The CDR3 loop spans 15 amino acids. The CDR3 DNA sequence: TGTGCCAGCAGTGGGGGGCGAGGGCTTCAGTATGGCTACACCTTC. It is translated as CASSGGRGLQYGYTF.

The V gene is TRBV13, the J gene TRBJ2-7, with 7 bases that match TRBD1. The germline V gene encodes CDR1 PRHDT and CDR2 FYEKMQ (reference sequence). V lost 4 bases and J lost 1; bases outside the gene matches: 1. The CDR3 consists of 13 residues. Here the CDR3 DNA reads TGTGCCAGCAGCTCGGGACAGTCCTACGAGCAGTACTTC. Its translation: CASSSGQSYEQYF.

Ten or more counts support this clone. The chain carries TRBV9 and TRBJ2-7, with D maybe TRBD2 (6 bases). CDR1 is SGDLS and CDR2 is YYNGEE in the germline V gene. V lost 0 bases, J lost 6 bases, and 13 bases lay in between. The CDR3 has 14 residues. The CDR3 coding sequence is TGTGCCAGCAGCGTAGTTGGGCAGGGAGGCGAGCAGTACTTC. Residues: CASSVVGQGGEQYF. Full variable domain (outside the CDR3, taken from reference TRBV9 and TRBJ2-7): DSGVTQTPKHLITATGQRVTLRCSPRSGDLSVYWYQQSLDQGLQFLIQYYNGEERAKGNILERFSAQQFPDLHSELNLSSLELGDSALYFCASSVVGQGGEQYFGPGTRLTVT.

The chain is built from TRBV9 and TRBJ2-1, with 11 bases identical to TRBD2. The CDR3 loop spans 18 amino acids. Per the germline V gene, CDR1 is SGDLS and CDR2 is YYNGEE. The J segment lost 2 bases and the V segment lost 0 bases, leaving 7 bases of the junction unmatched. DNA of the CDR3: TGTGCCAGCAGCGTAGGGCCGGGACTAGCGGACACCTACAATGAGCAGTTCTTC. This codes for CASSVGPGLADTYNEQFF.

This clone was detected only a few times. The rearrangement uses TRBV10-3 and TRBJ1-6, with a tentative D call TRBD1 (6 bases). V was pared by 8 bases and J by 8 bases, with 13 bases between. The germline V gene has CDR1 ENHRY and CDR2 SYGVKD. CDR3 size: 13 residues. The CDR3 reads CAIRAGVDSPLHF. Written as DNA, the CDR3 is TGTGCCATCCGGGCAGGGGTGGATTCACCCCTCCACTTT.

The chain combines TRBV2 with TRBJ1-5, with D tentatively TRBD1 (5 bases). Germline V gene sequence: CDR1 SNHLY, CDR2 FYNNEI. CDR3 length equals 14 residues. Trimming stripped 3 bases from V and 5 bases from J, with 11 bases between. In DNA, the CDR3 is TGTGCCAGCAGTGACAGGGTTGGCCATCAGCCCCAGCATTTT. Translation gives CASSDRVGHQPQHF.

CDR3 nucleotide sequence: TGCGCCAGCAGCTTTGAGACAGGGGGCATGAACACTGAAGCTTTCTTT. Encoded protein: CASSFETGGMNTEAFF. The chain uses TRBV5-1 and TRBJ1-1; 10 positions match TRBD1. The CDR3 is 16 amino acids. Germline values: CDR1 SGHRS, CDR2 YFSETQ. The J segment lost 0 bases and the V segment lost 2 bases, leaving 4 bases of the junction unmatched.

This clone was seen only a few times. This chain uses TRBV5-1 with TRBJ1-1; D is perhaps TRBD1 (5 bases). Germline lookup yields CDR1 SGHRS and CDR2 YFSETQ. This CDR3 has 15 amino acids. The V end lost 1 base, the J end lost 5 bases, and 15 bases lay between the germline ends. CDR3 nucleotide sequence: TGCGCCAGCAGCTTGTCCCCAGGGATGGGAACTGAAGCTTTCTTT. Protein sequence: CASSLSPGMGTEAFF.

J is TRBJ1-4 and V is TRBV7-9; maybe TRBD1 (5 bases). Germline assignment: CDR1 SEHNR and CDR2 FQNEAQ (reference sequence). V was clipped by 6 bases and J by 6 bases, with 17 bases between them. The CDR3 has 15 amino acids. The CDR3 loop reads CASSSQGIIDEKLFF. CDR3 in DNA: TGTGCCAGCAGTTCGCAGGGTATTATCGATGAAAAACTGTTTTTT. The complete variable domain, with remaining parts taken from reference TRBV7-9 and TRBJ1-4, reads DTGVSQNPRHKITKRGQNVTFRCDPISEHNRLYWYRQTLGQGPEFLTYFQNEAQLEKSRLLSDRFSAERPKGSFSTLEIQRTEQGDSAMYLCASSSQGIIDEKLFFGSGTQLSVL.